This TCR beta chain was found in a study of monozygotic twins with inflammatory bowel disease (dated by TCRdb to the late 2010s). Describing the broader study: The complete study included about 30 monozygotic twin pairs: 19 IBD-discordant Danish pairs and nine German pairs, of which four were IBD-concordant and five were IBD-discordant. Each individual had, on average, about 151 000 unique TCRalpha sequences and 181 000 unique TCRbeta sequences available for analysis. Within discordant pairs, disease-associated traits were sought mainly by comparing IBD patients with their genetically identical healthy co-twins.

CDR3 length: 16 amino acids, cysteine to phenylalanine. This entry has no DNA. The study at large found these results: Differing immunosuppressive treatments among patients may have added background noise and inter-individual variability to the repertoires. The analysis was unable to tell apart different T cell subtypes. A decrease in TCRbeta repertoire diversity, as measured by inverse Simpson index, was observed in IBD patients compared with their healthy co-twins. Compared with healthy twins, IBD patients had fewer clonotypes in common with other individuals, a difference most pronounced in patients showing signs of disease activity. The results gave no support for a single strong signal or clonotype linked to IBD. Concordant and discordant twins showed no difference in repertoire similarity, possibly because of limited statistical power.

As concerns this clonotype: The clone's antigen remains unknown.

Library preparation used 5' RACE. Preparation of each TCR library used roughly 3.5 ug of total RNA. For each sample, cDNA synthesis with SMARTScribe reverse transcriptase was split into eight separate reactions. During cDNA synthesis, unique molecular identifiers containing a 6-nucleotide sample barcode were introduced by template switching. TCRalpha and TCRbeta cDNA was amplified in two nested PCRs of approximately 16 and 10 cycles, and bead purification was carried out after each PCR. Before amplification, cDNA was treated with uracil DNA-glycosylase and purified using the QIAquick PCR purification kit. In the second PCR, Illumina TruSeq-compatible adapters and sample-specific barcodes were added. Library quality and concentration were assessed using TapeStation and Qubit, and about 5 ng of each library was pooled. Sequencing of the pooled libraries was done on an Illumina HiSeq2500 single-index Rapid Run using custom sequencing primers and 2 x 100 bp reads. The authors processed their data as follows. PCR and sequencing errors were corrected by UMI-based consensus assembly using MiGEC version 1.2.6. MiXCR version 2.1.1 handled V(D)J alignment, clonotype assembly and CDR3 extraction. Gene usage, clonotype sharing and MAIT/NKT TCR abundance were normalised by analysing the top 1000, 10 000 and 20 000 clonotypes per sample. After downsampling to 27 000 UMIs, diversity was calculated as the inverse Simpson index using the vegan R package. Paired Mann-Whitney U tests were applied to discordant twin pairs, with Benjamini-Hochberg correction for multiple testing. TCRdb reprocessed the reads and lists each CDR3 protein sequence as a single entry, with no DNA. These V and J calls derive from TCRdb rather than the authors' analysis. The sample's clone listing holds roughly 320,000 distinct CDR3 sequences. Of the sample, 5.6% falls within the top ten clones.

From each donor, a 2.5 ml peripheral blood sample was drawn into PAXgene tubes and stored at -80 degrees C. Total RNA was isolated from whole blood with the PAXgene blood miRNA kit on an automated QIAcube, without T cell sorting. Peripheral blood from monozygotic twin pairs who were concordant or discordant for inflammatory bowel disease underwent deep TCRalpha and TCRbeta repertoire profiling using unique molecular barcoding. For every twin pair, smoking habits were documented, and each individual was categorised as a current, former or never smoker. The chain employs TRBV12-3 or TRBV12-4 and TRBJ1-1; no DNA is available, so the TRBD1 call from TCRdb remains unchecked. Material: blood. The clonotype was recovered from a human donor with ulcerative colitis or Crohn's disease, or a healthy co-twin of an affected twin (not recorded which). The CDR3 corresponds to CASSDVRGVMNTEAFF.